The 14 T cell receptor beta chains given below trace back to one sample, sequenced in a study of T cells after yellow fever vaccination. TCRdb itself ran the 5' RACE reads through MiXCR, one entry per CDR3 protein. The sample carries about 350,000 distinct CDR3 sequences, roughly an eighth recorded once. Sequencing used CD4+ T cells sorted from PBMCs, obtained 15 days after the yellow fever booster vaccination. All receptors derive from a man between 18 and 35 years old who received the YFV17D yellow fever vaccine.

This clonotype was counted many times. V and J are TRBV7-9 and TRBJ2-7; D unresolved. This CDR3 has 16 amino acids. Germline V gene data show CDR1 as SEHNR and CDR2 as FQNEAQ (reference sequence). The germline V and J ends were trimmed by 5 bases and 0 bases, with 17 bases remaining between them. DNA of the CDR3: TGTGCCAGCAGCCCCGGGCCCTTCGAGCGCTCCTACGAGCAGTACGTC. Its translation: CASSPGPFERSYEQYV.

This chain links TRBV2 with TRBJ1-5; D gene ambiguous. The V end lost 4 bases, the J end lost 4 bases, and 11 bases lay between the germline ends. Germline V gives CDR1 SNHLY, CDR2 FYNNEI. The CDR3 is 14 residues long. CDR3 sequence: CASSVNKLNQPQHF. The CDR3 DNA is TGTGCCAGCAGTGTAAATAAGTTAAATCAGCCCCAGCATTTT.

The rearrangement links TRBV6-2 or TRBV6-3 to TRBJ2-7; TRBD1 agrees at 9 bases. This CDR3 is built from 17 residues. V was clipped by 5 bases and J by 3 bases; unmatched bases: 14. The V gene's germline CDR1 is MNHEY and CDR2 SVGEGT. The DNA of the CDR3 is TGTGCCAGCAGTGCGCGCTCCGGGACAGGGTACGTCTACGAGCAGTACTTC. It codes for CASSARSGTGYVYEQYF.

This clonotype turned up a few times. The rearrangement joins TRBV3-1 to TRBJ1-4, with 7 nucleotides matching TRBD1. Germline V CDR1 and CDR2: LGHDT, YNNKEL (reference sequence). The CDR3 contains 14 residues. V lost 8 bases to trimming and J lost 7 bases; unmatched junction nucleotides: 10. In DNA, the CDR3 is TGTGCCAGCGCTCGGTACAGGGGTTTTGAAAAACTGTTTTTT. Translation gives CASARYRGFEKLFF.

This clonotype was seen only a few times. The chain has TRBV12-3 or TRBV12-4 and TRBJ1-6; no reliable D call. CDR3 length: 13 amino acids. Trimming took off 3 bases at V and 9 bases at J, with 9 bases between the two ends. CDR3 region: CASSFGSSSPLHF. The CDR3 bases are TGTGCCAGCAGTTTCGGGTCCTCTTCACCCCTCCACTTT.

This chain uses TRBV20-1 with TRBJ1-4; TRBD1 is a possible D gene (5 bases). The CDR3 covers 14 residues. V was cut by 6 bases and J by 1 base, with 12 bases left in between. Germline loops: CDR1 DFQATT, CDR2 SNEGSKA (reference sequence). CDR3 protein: CSAEPGETNEKLFF. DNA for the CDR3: TGCAGTGCCGAGCCGGGGGAAACTAATGAAAAACTGTTTTTT.

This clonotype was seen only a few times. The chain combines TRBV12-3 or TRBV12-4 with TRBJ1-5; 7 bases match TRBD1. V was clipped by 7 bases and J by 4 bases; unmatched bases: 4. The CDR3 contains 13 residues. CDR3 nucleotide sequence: TGTGCCAGCAATGAACAGGGGAATCAGCCCCAGCATTTT. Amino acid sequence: CASNEQGNQPQHF.

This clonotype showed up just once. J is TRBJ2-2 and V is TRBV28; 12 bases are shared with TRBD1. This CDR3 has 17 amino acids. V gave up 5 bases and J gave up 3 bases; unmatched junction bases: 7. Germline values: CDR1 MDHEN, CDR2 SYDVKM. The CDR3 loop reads CASSLSGTGGYTGELFF. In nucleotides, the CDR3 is TGTGCCAGCAGTCTGTCGGGGACAGGGGGCTACACCGGGGAGCTGTTTTTT. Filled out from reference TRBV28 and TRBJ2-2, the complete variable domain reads DVKVTQSSRYLVKRTGEKVFLECVQDMDHENMFWYRQDPGLGLRLIYFSYDVKMKEKGDIPEGYSVSREKKERFSLILESASTNQTSMYLCASSLSGTGGYTGELFFGEGSRLTVL.

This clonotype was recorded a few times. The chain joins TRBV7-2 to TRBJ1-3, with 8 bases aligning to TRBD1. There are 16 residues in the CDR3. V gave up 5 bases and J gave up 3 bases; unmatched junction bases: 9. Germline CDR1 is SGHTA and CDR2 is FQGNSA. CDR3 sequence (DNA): TGTGCCAGCAGCCCTAGCCCCGGACAGGGTGGAAACACCATATATTTT. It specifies CASSPSPGQGGNTIYF.

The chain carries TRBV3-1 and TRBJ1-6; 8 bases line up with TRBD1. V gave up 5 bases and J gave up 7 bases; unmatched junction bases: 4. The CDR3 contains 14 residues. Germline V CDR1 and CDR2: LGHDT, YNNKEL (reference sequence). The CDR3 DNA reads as TGTGCCAGCAGCAATCGACAGGGGAATTCACCCCTCCACTTT. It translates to CASSNRQGNSPLHF.

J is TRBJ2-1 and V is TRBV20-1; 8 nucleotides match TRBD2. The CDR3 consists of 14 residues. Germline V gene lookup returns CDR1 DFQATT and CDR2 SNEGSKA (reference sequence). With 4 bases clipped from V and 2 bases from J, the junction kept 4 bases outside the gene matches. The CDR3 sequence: CSAIQAGAYNEQFF. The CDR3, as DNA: TGCAGTGCTATTCAAGCGGGGGCCTACAATGAGCAGTTCTTC.

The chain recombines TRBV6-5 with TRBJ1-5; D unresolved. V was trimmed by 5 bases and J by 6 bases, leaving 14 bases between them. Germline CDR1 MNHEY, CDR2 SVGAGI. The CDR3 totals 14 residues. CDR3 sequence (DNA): TGTGCCAGCAGTCCCACATCAAGAATTCAGCCCCAGCATTTT. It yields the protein CASSPTSRIQPQHF.

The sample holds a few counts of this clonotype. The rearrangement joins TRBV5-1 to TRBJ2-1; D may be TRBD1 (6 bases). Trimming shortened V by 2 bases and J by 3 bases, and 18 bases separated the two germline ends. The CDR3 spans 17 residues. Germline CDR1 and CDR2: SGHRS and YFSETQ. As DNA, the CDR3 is TGCGCCAGCAGCTTCGTGGGGGCGAATGAGCTCTACAATGAGCAGTTCTTC. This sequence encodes CASSFVGANELYNEQFF.

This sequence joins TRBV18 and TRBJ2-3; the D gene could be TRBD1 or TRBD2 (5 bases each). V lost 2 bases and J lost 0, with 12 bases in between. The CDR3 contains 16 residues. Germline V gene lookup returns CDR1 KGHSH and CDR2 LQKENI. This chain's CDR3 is CASSPSRGSSTDTQYF. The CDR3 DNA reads TGTGCCAGCTCACCATCGAGGGGCAGTAGCACAGATACGCAGTATTTT.